Each of the 30 T cell receptor beta chains below was sequenced from the same sample in a study of T cell responses to AZD1222 COVID-19 vaccine. Sequenced by immunoSEQ multiplex PCR; TCRdb stores in-frame clones only, minus some. The sample carries some 180,000 clones, roughly 89% recorded once. Sample: peripheral blood, taken 28 days after the second AZD1222 dose. The receptors were gathered from an adult who received the AZD1222 COVID-19 vaccine.

The V call is TRBV4-1, the J call TRBJ2-7; no clear D. The CDR3 is 14 amino acids. Trimming shortened V by 1 base and J by 2 bases, and 9 bases separated the two germline ends. The germline CDR1 and CDR2 sequences are MGHRA and YSYEKL. CDR3 nucleotide sequence: TGCGCCAGCAGCCAAGCCGGCATCACCTACGAGCAGTACTTC. It translates to CASSQAGITYEQYF.

The chain couples TRBV6-1 to TRBJ1-5, with D hard to call. The length of the CDR3 is 11 residues. V was pared by 2 bases and J by 11 bases, with 7 bases between. CDR1 and CDR2 from the germline V gene are MNHNS and SASEGT. The DNA of the CDR3 is TGTGCCAGCAGTGAACCCGTGACCCAGCATTTT. This gives the protein CASSEPVTQHF.

The V call is TRBV9, the J call TRBJ1-3, with 8 bases that match TRBD1. The CDR3 is made up of 16 amino acids. Germline-derived CDR1 and CDR2 are SGDLS and YYNGEE. J gave up 5 bases and V 0 bases, and 7 bases lay outside the gene matches. The DNA for the CDR3 is TGTGCCAGCAGCGTAGAAACAGGGGGTAGGCGAAACACCATATATTTT. It is translated as CASSVETGGRRNTIYF.

The count of this clone is one. The V call is TRBV11-3, the J call TRBJ1-1; D is uncertain. The V end was cut by 0 bases, the J end by 0 bases, with 8 bases between. The germline V gene encodes CDR1 SGHNT and CDR2 YENEEA. This CDR3 is built from 15 residues. The CDR3 sequence: CASSLDGRMNTEAFF. The CDR3 nucleotides are TGTGCCAGCAGCTTAGATGGTCGGATGAACACTGAAGCTTTCTTT.

The chain uses TRBV29-1 and TRBJ1-1; 8 bases fit TRBD1. The germline V gene encodes CDR1 SQVTM and CDR2 ANQGSEA. This CDR3 region has 13 residues. With 6 bases clipped from V and 1 base from J, the junction kept 4 bases outside the gene matches. CDR3 DNA sequence: TGCAGCGTAGACAGGGGAGGGAACACTGAAGCTTTCTTT. This codes for CSVDRGGNTEAFF.

The rearrangement joins TRBV6-5 to TRBJ2-3; 10 positions match TRBD1. This CDR3 has 15 amino acids. V lost 5 bases to trimming and J lost 4 bases; unmatched junction nucleotides: 6. In germline, CDR1 is MNHEY, CDR2 SVGAGI. This chain's CDR3 is CASSLRTGGADTQYF. CDR3 nucleotides: TGTGCCAGCAGTCTTAGGACAGGGGGGGCAGATACGCAGTATTTT.

This clone was seen just once. V is TRBV7-8 and J is TRBJ1-3; a weak D match, TRBD1 (5 bases). Deletions cut 4 bases from V and 0 bases from J, with 10 bases between. The CDR3 has 15 residues. The germline V gene encodes CDR1 SGHVS and CDR2 FQNEAQ. In nucleotides, the CDR3 is TGTGCCAGCAGCTATACAGGACGCTCTGGAAACACCATATATTTT. Protein sequence: CASSYTGRSGNTIYF.

V is TRBV5-1 and J is TRBJ1-2; tentatively, D is TRBD1 (6 bases). The germline V and J ends were trimmed by 1 base and 12 bases, with 16 bases remaining between them. The CDR3 totals 13 residues. Germline V lookup: CDR1 SGHRS, CDR2 YFSETQ. CDR3 protein: CASSLISDSHHTF. The CDR3 nucleotides are TGCGCCAGCAGCTTGATATCGGACAGTCACCACACCTTC. The whole variable domain, remainder taken from reference TRBV5-1 and TRBJ1-2, is KAGVTQTPRYLIKTRGQQVTLSCSPISGHRSVSWYQQTPGQGLQFLFEYFSETQRNKGNFPGRFSGRQFSNSRSEMNVSTLELGDSALYLCASSLISDSHHTFGSGTRLTVV.

The genes are TRBV10-3 and TRBJ2-1; 11 bases align to TRBD2. The CDR3 is 19 residues long. Germline CDR1 and CDR2: ENHRY and SYGVKD. J lost 1 base, V lost 0 bases, and 8 bases had no gene match. The CDR3 sequence: CAISESTLAGGTSYNEQFF. For the CDR3, the DNA is TGTGCCATCAGTGAGTCGACCCTAGCGGGGGGCACGTCCTACAATGAGCAGTTCTTC.

The chain couples TRBV7-2 to TRBJ1-1; unclear D gene. This CDR3 has 15 residues. The V and J ends lost 5 bases and 0 bases respectively, with 13 bases between them. Germline V gene sequence: CDR1 SGHTA, CDR2 FQGNSA. CDR3 DNA: TGTGCCAGCAGCGAAGGTCTAGGAATGAACACTGAAGCTTTCTTT. Translation: CASSEGLGMNTEAFF.

This chain links TRBV18 with TRBJ2-5; unclear D gene. The CDR3 loop spans 14 amino acids. Between the trimmed V and J ends, which lost 3 bases and 1 base, there was a span of 9 bases. Per germline, CDR1 KGHSH and CDR2 LQKENI. As DNA, the CDR3 is TGTGCCAGCTCACCCTCTCCGAGCCAAGAGACCCAGTACTTC. It encodes CASSPSPSQETQYF.

The chain couples TRBV4-3 to TRBJ2-7; the D is unclear. The CDR3 is made up of 15 amino acids. V lost 1 base and J lost 3, with 13 bases in between. Germline CDR1 is LGHNA and CDR2 is YSLEER. The CDR3 sequence is CASSQVRFKGYEQYF. DNA of the CDR3: TGCGCCAGCAGCCAAGTGAGGTTTAAAGGCTACGAGCAGTACTTC.

The CDR3 region has the DNA TGCAGCGTTTCATCCTCGGGCCCCCGCTGGGGCTACACCTTC. Protein: CSVSSSGPRWGYTF. The gene calls are TRBV29-1 and TRBJ1-2, with unresolved D. Looked up from germline, CDR1 is SQVTM and CDR2 is ANQGSEA. Trimming took off 5 bases at V and 8 bases at J, with 21 bases between the two ends. CDR3 length equals 14 residues. The full variable domain, with the rest looked up from reference TRBV29-1 and TRBJ1-2, is SAVISQKPSRDICQRGTSLTIQCQVDSQVTMMFWYRQQPGQSLTLIATANQGSEATYESGFVIDKFPISRPNLTFSTLTVSNMSPEDSSIYLCSVSSSGPRWGYTFGSGTRLTVV.

The rearrangement joins TRBV6-6 to TRBJ2-7, with D possibly being TRBD1 (6 bases). CDR3 length: 19 amino acids. Germline V CDR1 and CDR2: MNHNY, SVGAGI (reference sequence). Trimming removed 5 bases from V and 2 bases from J, with 28 bases in between. The CDR3: CASSPGGLDRTVKAYEQYF. DNA of the CDR3: TGTGCCAGCAGTCCCGGAGGATTAGATAGGACAGTCAAGGCCTACGAGCAGTACTTC.

The chain couples TRBV10-3 to TRBJ1-1; D unresolved. Per the germline V gene, CDR1 is ENHRY and CDR2 is SYGVKD. CDR3 length equals 18 residues. V was trimmed by 10 bases and J by 1 base, leaving 28 bases between them. The CDR3 DNA sequence: TGTGCCAGCCATCCCCAATTAAGTTTAAGCAACCCGAACACTGAAGCTTTCTTT. Protein sequence: CASHPQLSLSNPNTEAFF.

The chain combines TRBV5-6 with TRBJ1-3; TRBD1 is a possible D gene (5 bases). This CDR3 region has 16 residues. The germline gives CDR1 SGHDT, CDR2 YYEEEE. The ends were cut back, 0 bases at V and 0 bases at J, with 10 bases in the middle. CDR3 protein: CASSLGGTYSGNTIYF. CDR3 bases: TGTGCCAGCAGCTTGGGGGGGACGTACTCTGGAAACACCATATATTTT.

In this sample, this clone turned up a few times. The chain uses TRBV18 and TRBJ1-2, with 7 bases fitting TRBD1. Germline V gene sequence: CDR1 KGHSH, CDR2 LQKENI. Trimming removed 3 bases from V and 6 bases from J; junction bases left unmatched: 4. This CDR3 is built from 13 residues. The CDR3 bases are TGTGCCAGCTCACCCGACAGGGCGGATGGCTACACCTTC. This translates into CASSPDRADGYTF. The complete variable domain, with remaining parts taken from reference TRBV18 and TRBJ1-2, reads NAGVMQNPRHLVRRRGQEARLRCSPMKGHSHVYWYRQLPEEGLKFMVYLQKENIIDESGMPKERFSAEFPKEGPSILRIQQVVRGDSAAYFCASSPDRADGYTFGSGTRLTVV.

The DNA for the CDR3 is TGTGCCAGCATTGACGGGGGGGCGTACAATGAGCAGTTCTTC. It codes for CASIDGGAYNEQFF. V gene TRBV7-8 combines with J gene TRBJ2-1, with 8 positions matching TRBD2. J lost 4 bases, V lost 7 bases, and 6 bases had no gene match. This CDR3 region has 14 residues. Germline V gene data show CDR1 as SGHVS and CDR2 as FQNEAQ.

The chain couples TRBV27 to TRBJ1-6; 8 bases are a match to TRBD1. The CDR3 has 15 residues. CDR1 is MNHEY, CDR2 SMNVEV, per germline (reference sequence). Trimming at V came to 0 bases and at J to 9 bases, leaving 4 bases not matched to a gene. Here the CDR3 reads CASSLSETGASPLHF. CDR3 in DNA: TGTGCCAGCAGTTTATCGGAGACAGGGGCTTCACCCCTCCACTTT.

This rearrangement joins TRBV5-6 to TRBJ1-4; D not resolved. Germline CDR1 and CDR2: SGHDT and YYEEEE. The CDR3 extends over 15 amino acids. The V end lost 5 bases, the J end lost 3 bases, and 14 bases lay between the germline ends. Written as DNA, the CDR3 is TGTGCCAGCAGGAGGGAGTCGCATCCTAATGAAAAACTGTTTTTT. Amino acid sequence: CASRRESHPNEKLFF.

This chain uses TRBV9 with TRBJ2-5, with 13 bases that match TRBD2. J gave up 9 bases and V 4 bases, and 21 bases lay outside the gene matches. Germline V gene sequence: CDR1 SGDLS, CDR2 YYNGEE. The CDR3 is made up of 19 amino acids. The CDR3 reads CASSSQDRTSGGLMKSQYF. The DNA for the CDR3 is TGTGCCAGCAGCTCTCAAGATCGGACTAGCGGGGGACTTATGAAGTCCCAGTACTTC.

The chain couples TRBV19 to TRBJ2-2, with 12 bases identical to TRBD2. V dropped 5 bases and J dropped 1; count of bases not matched to a gene: 5. The germline V gene encodes CDR1 LNHDA and CDR2 SQIVND (reference sequence). The CDR3 covers 17 residues. CDR3 sequence: CASSRTSGALNTGELFF. The CDR3, as DNA: TGTGCCAGTAGTCGGACTAGCGGGGCCTTGAACACCGGGGAGCTGTTTTTT.

The chain employs TRBV27 and TRBJ1-2; D remains ambiguous. In germline, CDR1 is MNHEY, CDR2 SMNVEV (reference sequence). Trimming cost V 5 bases and J 2 bases, with 15 bases left between them. The CDR3 has 15 amino acids. The CDR3 spells CASSLLDDGNYGYTF. Written as DNA, the CDR3 is TGTGCCAGCAGTCTCCTAGACGACGGCAACTATGGCTACACCTTC.

This chain links TRBV18 with TRBJ2-7, with unresolved D. The V gene's germline CDR1 is KGHSH and CDR2 LQKENI. V lost 4 bases to trimming and J lost 3 bases, with 22 bases between them. There are 17 residues in the CDR3. The CDR3 sequence is CASSRSQTGGPNYEQYF. Here the CDR3 DNA reads TGTGCCAGCTCACGTTCGCAAACGGGTGGGCCAAACTACGAGCAGTACTTC.

The chain employs TRBV20-1 and TRBJ1-1; D gene unclear. Germline CDR1 reads DFQATT; CDR2 reads SNEGSKA (reference sequence). The CDR3 runs 13 residues. V was cut by 3 bases and J by 1 base, with 9 bases left in between. For the CDR3, the DNA is TGCAGTGCTAGTCGGCAGGCGAACACTGAAGCTTTCTTT. This encodes CSASRQANTEAFF.

This sequence joins TRBV6-2 or TRBV6-3 and TRBJ1-5; D gene unclear. Germline V gene lookup returns CDR1 MNHEY and CDR2 SVGEGT. V lost 6 bases and J 0 bases, leaving 12 bases between the germline ends. The CDR3 has 15 residues. CDR3 region: CASSAASYSNQPQHF. Here the CDR3 DNA reads TGTGCCAGCAGCGCAGCCAGCTATAGCAATCAGCCCCAGCATTTT.

The chain combines TRBV5-6 with TRBJ2-7; no clear D gene. Germline assignment: CDR1 SGHDT and CDR2 YYEEEE. The CDR3 totals 13 residues. V shed 0 bases and J shed 6 bases, with 10 bases lying between them. The CDR3 DNA follows: TGTGCCAGCAGCTTGGTGGGCGGAGCCGAGCAGTACTTC. Residues: CASSLVGGAEQYF.

This sequence joins TRBV4-2 and TRBJ2-7; 8 nucleotides agree with TRBD2. The length of the CDR3 is 15 residues. Germline V CDR1 and CDR2: LGHNA, YNFKEQ. V lost 0 bases to trimming and J lost 6 bases; unmatched junction nucleotides: 7. The CDR3 loop reads CASSQELGLVVEQYF. The CDR3 DNA reads as TGTGCCAGCAGCCAAGAATTGGGACTAGTGGTCGAGCAGTACTTC.

This chain joins TRBV19 and TRBJ1-2; possible D gene TRBD1, 5 bases. V lost 4 bases and J lost 8, with 17 bases in between. CDR1 LNHDA and CDR2 SQIVND come from the germline V gene (reference sequence). The CDR3 totals 14 residues. For the CDR3, the DNA is TGTGCCAGTAGTAGATTGTGGCCGACAGAGGGCTACACCTTC. Translating it yields CASSRLWPTEGYTF.

The gene calls are TRBV7-2 and TRBJ2-7; 9 bases fit TRBD2. There are 18 residues in the CDR3. V trimming: 3 bases; J trimming: 0 bases; junction bases outside the gene matches: 12. Germline CDR1 is SGHTA and CDR2 is FQGNSA. The CDR3 region is CASSFSGGFFPFSYEQYF. CDR3 nucleotides: TGTGCCAGCAGCTTCAGCGGGGGGTTCTTCCCGTTCTCCTACGAGCAGTACTTC.